This TCR beta chain stems from a study of metastatic and nonmetastatic thyroid tumors. Between the trimmed V and J ends, which lost 8 bases and 5 bases, there was a span of 17 bases. The CDR3 totals 14 residues. Germline CDR1 and CDR2: LNHNV and YYDKDF (reference sequence). TCRdb re-called the PCR reads via MiXCR. The data show about 21,000 clones, about 25% seen once. This clone appeared many times. Until they underwent thyroid surgery, no patient had received any treatment. Sequencing was done on a sample of blood. The TCR sequence derives from a female donor with papillary thyroid cancer or a benign thyroid nodule (not recorded which). Some clones in this sample may be carry-over from other donors' samples. V gene TRBV15 combines with J gene TRBJ2-3, with a weak D call TRBD1 (6 bases). The CDR3 reads CATATGRGRDTQYF. CDR3 coding DNA: TGTGCCACCGCAACGGGCAGGGGTAGAGATACGCAGTATTTT.